One sample yielded the 22 T cell receptor beta chains listed below, sequenced in a study of Graves' ophthalmopathy and Graves' hyperthyroidism. Beta-chain TCR CDR3 regions were amplified from RNA transcripts. The authors performed first-round RT-PCR with HTBI primers and then a second-round multiplex PCR. From the multiplex PCR reads, TCRdb called clonotypes with MiXCR, one entry per CDR3 protein. The sample shows around 400,000 distinct CDR3 sequences, approximately 20% of them seen only once. Material for sequencing was peripheral blood. These receptors were obtained from a young woman with Graves' ophthalmopathy.

This clonotype was picked up a small number of times. The chain employs TRBV28 and TRBJ1-2; 9 nucleotides match TRBD1. Germline V gene lookup returns CDR1 MDHEN and CDR2 SYDVKM. The CDR3 contains 14 residues. Germline trimming cut 8 bases from V and 3 bases from J; bases unmatched to any gene: 7. CDR3 loop: CASCRGTGHYGYTF. DNA of the CDR3: TGTGCCAGCTGTAGGGGGACAGGGCACTATGGCTACACCTTC.

The sample holds many counts of this clonotype. The chain employs TRBV7-2 and TRBJ2-7, with a tentative D call TRBD1 (6 bases). The V and J ends lost 4 bases and 5 bases respectively, with 21 bases between them. CDR1 is SGHTA and CDR2 is FQGNSA in the germline V gene. The CDR3 contains 16 residues. CDR3 in DNA: TGTGCCAGCAGCTCTGGCCTAGTCGGCAGGGGCGACGAGCAGTACTTC. Its translation: CASSSGLVGRGDEQYF. The variable domain in full, with the rest retrieved from reference TRBV7-2 and TRBJ2-7, is GAGVSQSPSNKVTEKGKDVELRCDPISGHTALYWYRQSLGQGLEFLIYFQGNSAPDKSGLPSDRFSAERTGGSVSTLTIQRTQQEDSAVYLCASSSGLVGRGDEQYFGPGTRLTVT.

This clonotype appeared many times. This chain joins TRBV2 and TRBJ2-5; D might be TRBD1 or TRBD2, each matching 5 bases. The germline gives CDR1 SNHLY, CDR2 FYNNEI. The length of the CDR3 is 15 residues. Trimming removed 6 bases from V and 2 bases from J, with 16 bases in between. The CDR3 nucleotides are TGTGCCAGCAGCGGAACCGGGACCGGACAAGAGACCCAGTACTTC. This encodes CASSGTGTGQETQYF.

This clonotype was observed at least ten times. The chain has TRBV6-2 or TRBV6-3 and TRBJ1-2, with a tentative D call TRBD1 (6 bases). This CDR3 is 14 amino acids long. With 5 bases removed from V and 2 bases from J, the gap between germline ends came to 12 bases. Germline V CDR1 and CDR2: MNHEY, SVGEGT. The CDR3 spells CASSRTAINYGYTF. In nucleotides, the CDR3 is TGTGCCAGCAGTCGGACAGCGATAAACTATGGCTACACCTTC.

This clonotype showed up many times. The chain is built from TRBV5-1 and TRBJ2-2; a weak D match, TRBD2 (5 bases). CDR3 length equals 16 residues. The V end lost 4 bases, the J end lost 2 bases, and 15 bases lay between the germline ends. CDR1 is SGHRS and CDR2 is YFSETQ in the germline V gene. CDR3 protein: CASSGWGVHNTGELFF. In DNA form, the CDR3 reads TGCGCCAGCAGCGGATGGGGAGTGCACAACACCGGGGAGCTGTTTTTT.

This clonotype has ten or more counts. V is TRBV18 and J is TRBJ1-1; D unresolved. Trimming pared 2 bases from V and 6 bases from J, leaving 10 bases between. Looked up from germline, CDR1 is KGHSH and CDR2 is LQKENI. The CDR3 length is 13 residues. The CDR3 bases are TGTGCCAGCTCACCATCGGGGATGGCTGAAGCTTTCTTT. Translating it yields CASSPSGMAEAFF.

This clonotype was counted at least ten times. The rearrangement uses TRBV6-2 or TRBV6-3 and TRBJ2-7; no clear D. The CDR3 runs 14 residues. Germline V gene sequence: CDR1 MNHEY, CDR2 SVGEGT. Trimming left V 2 bases short and J 7 bases short, with 15 bases between. CDR3 region: CASSYRLPRLEQYF. The CDR3 nucleotides are TGTGCCAGCAGTTACCGGTTACCCCGTCTAGAGCAGTACTTC.

This clonotype was recorded at least ten times. The rearrangement links TRBV10-1 to TRBJ1-1; D is possibly TRBD1 (5 bases). This CDR3 has 16 amino acids. Germline V gene data show CDR1 as WNHNN and CDR2 as SYGVQD (reference sequence). Trimming pared 6 bases from V and 0 bases from J, leaving 17 bases between. CDR3 coding DNA: TGCGCCAGCAGGCCCAGAGTGGGACGGCTGAACACTGAAGCTTTCTTT. The encoded protein is CASRPRVGRLNTEAFF.

The chain is built from TRBV3-1 and TRBJ1-5, with 7 bases identical to TRBD1. Germline V gene data show CDR1 as LGHDT and CDR2 as YNNKEL (reference sequence). The CDR3 is 14 amino acids. Trimming cost V 4 bases and J 3 bases; bases outside gene matches: 3. CDR3 amino acids: CASSRDRANQPQHF. The DNA for the CDR3 is TGTGCCAGCAGCCGCGACAGGGCCAATCAGCCCCAGCATTTT.

This clonotype was seen many times. V usage is TRBV6-5 and J usage is TRBJ2-7; 9 bases match TRBD1. The CDR3 is 16 residues long. Germline V gene sequence: CDR1 MNHEY, CDR2 SVGAGI. V shed 2 bases, J shed 2 bases, and the junction held 7 bases outside the gene matches. DNA for the CDR3: TGTGCCAGCAGTTACCCGAGACAGGGGGGCGCCTACGAGCAGTACTTC. Translated: CASSYPRQGGAYEQYF.

There are many counts of this clonotype. The rearrangement joins TRBV24-1 to TRBJ1-2, with 9 positions matching TRBD1. V was pared by 5 bases and J by 9 bases, with 9 bases of the junction left unmatched. CDR1 KGHDR and CDR2 SFDVKD come from the germline V gene. The CDR3 is 14 amino acids. As DNA, the CDR3 is TGTGCCACCAGTGGCGCGGGACAGGGTTTGAGCTACACCTTC. Its translation: CATSGAGQGLSYTF.

This clonotype occurred many times. A much more abundant neighbour one base away suggests this may be a read error. This sequence joins TRBV12-3 or TRBV12-4 and TRBJ1-2, with 10 positions matching TRBD1. V was pared by 1 base and J by 6 bases, with 2 bases of the junction left unmatched. This CDR3 has 14 amino acids. This CDR3 is CASSLGQGADGYTF. The CDR3 DNA is TGTGCCAGCAGTTTAGGACAGGGGGCCGATGGCTACACCTTC.

The genes are TRBV6-5 and TRBJ2-2; 10 bases map to TRBD2. V was clipped by 0 bases and J by 8 bases; unmatched bases: 9. The length of the CDR3 is 17 residues. Germline CDR1 MNHEY, CDR2 SVGAGI. In DNA form, the CDR3 reads TGTGCCAGCAGTTACTCGTCCTCTAGCGGGAGTCGAGGGGAGCTGTTTTTT. Protein sequence: CASSYSSSSGSRGELFF.

The chain couples TRBV12-3 or TRBV12-4 to TRBJ2-5; no clear D. CDR3 size: 13 residues. Trimming cost V 3 bases and J 5 bases, with 10 bases left between them. Here the CDR3 reads CASSFSQPETQYF. The CDR3 nucleotides are TGTGCCAGCAGTTTTTCCCAGCCGGAGACCCAGTACTTC.

This clonotype was counted once. The chain carries TRBV12-3 or TRBV12-4 and TRBJ1-5; D remains unclear. The length of the CDR3 is 14 residues. V was trimmed by 3 bases and J by 3 bases, leaving 9 bases between them. In DNA, the CDR3 is TGTGCCAGCAGTTTGTATACAGACAATCAGCCCCAGCATTTT. Translation gives CASSLYTDNQPQHF.

The CDR3 spells CASSLDGVGATYEQYF. In DNA form, the CDR3 reads TGTGCCAGCAGCTTAGACGGGGTAGGCGCCACCTACGAGCAGTACTTC. The chain links TRBV11-2 to TRBJ2-7, with D possibly matching TRBD2 (5 bases). Germline V gene sequence: CDR1 SGHAT, CDR2 FQNNGV. Trimming pared 0 bases from V and 2 bases from J, leaving 14 bases between. The CDR3 runs to 16 residues.

This clonotype came up many times. V usage is TRBV7-3 and J usage is TRBJ1-1, with D uncertain. Germline CDR1 reads SGHTA; CDR2 reads FQGTGA. The V gene lost 0 bases and the J gene lost 3 bases, with 11 bases spanning the gap. The CDR3 has 15 amino acids. CDR3 loop: CASSLTFDSHTEAFF. The DNA for the CDR3 is TGTGCCAGCAGCTTAACGTTTGACTCTCACACTGAAGCTTTCTTT.

This clonotype was counted many times. V usage is TRBV20-1 and J usage is TRBJ1-1; the match to TRBD1 covers 9 bases. V lost 6 bases and J lost 11; bases outside the gene matches: 13. From germline, CDR1 is DFQATT and CDR2 SNEGSKA (reference sequence). The CDR3 is made up of 13 amino acids. CDR3 sequence reads: CSASRDRALTAFF. The CDR3 nucleotides read TGCAGTGCCTCCCGGGACAGGGCTTTGACTGCTTTCTTT.

Ten or more counts support this clonotype. The DNA for the CDR3 is TGTGCCAGCACAGGATGGGGGACTGAAGCTTTCTTT. Its protein is CASTGWGTEAFF. The chain combines TRBV2 with TRBJ1-1; a possible D gene is TRBD1 (5 bases). The CDR3 covers 12 residues. Germline CDR1 reads SNHLY; CDR2 reads FYNNEI. The V gene lost 7 bases and the J gene lost 5 bases, with 11 bases spanning the gap.

V usage is TRBV4-3 and J usage is TRBJ2-4, with unresolved D. The CDR3 consists of 16 residues. CDR1 is LGHNA and CDR2 is YSLEER in the germline V gene. Trimming cost V 0 bases and J 0 bases, with 9 bases left between them. CDR3 DNA sequence: TGCGCCAGCAGCCAAGATTCGGGCTTAGCCAAAAACATTCAGTACTTC. It translates to CASSQDSGLAKNIQYF.

This clonotype appeared many times. The chain uses TRBV7-2 and TRBJ2-7; D may be TRBD2 (6 bases). CDR3 size: 14 residues. Germline V lookup: CDR1 SGHTA, CDR2 FQGNSA. Trimming removed 3 bases at V and 4 bases at J, with 13 bases between. CDR3 amino acids: CASSFTRDFYEQYF. The CDR3 region has the DNA TGTGCCAGCAGCTTTACCCGGGACTTTTACGAGCAGTACTTC. The full variable domain, completed using reference TRBV7-2 and TRBJ2-7, is GAGVSQSPSNKVTEKGKDVELRCDPISGHTALYWYRQSLGQGLEFLIYFQGNSAPDKSGLPSDRFSAERTGGSVSTLTIQRTQQEDSAVYLCASSFTRDFYEQYFGPGTRLTVT.

This clonotype came up many times. This chain joins TRBV20-1 and TRBJ2-4; no definite D call. Trimming left V 3 bases short and J 3 bases short, with 9 bases between. CDR3 length equals 13 residues. The V gene's germline CDR1 is DFQATT and CDR2 SNEGSKA (reference sequence). The CDR3, as DNA: TGCAGTGCTAGGGACCGAGGCAAAAACATTCAGTACTTC. This sequence encodes CSARDRGKNIQYF.